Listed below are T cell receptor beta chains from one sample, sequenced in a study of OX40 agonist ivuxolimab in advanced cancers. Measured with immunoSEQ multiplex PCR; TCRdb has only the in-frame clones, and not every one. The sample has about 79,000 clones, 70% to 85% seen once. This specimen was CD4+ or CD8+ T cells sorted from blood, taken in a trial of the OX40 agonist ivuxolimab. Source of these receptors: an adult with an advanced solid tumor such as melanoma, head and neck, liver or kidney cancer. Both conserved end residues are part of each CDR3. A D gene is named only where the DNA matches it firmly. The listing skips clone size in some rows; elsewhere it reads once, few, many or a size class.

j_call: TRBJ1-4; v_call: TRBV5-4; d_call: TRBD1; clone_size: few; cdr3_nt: TGTGCCAGCAGCCAATCCGGGACAGGGTCGGCTAATGAAAAACTGTTTTTT; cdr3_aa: CASSQSGTGSANEKLFF
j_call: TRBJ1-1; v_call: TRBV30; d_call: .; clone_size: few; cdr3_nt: TGTGCCTGGAGCTTCAGGAGGAACACTGAAGCTTTCTTT; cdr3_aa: CAWSFRRNTEAFF
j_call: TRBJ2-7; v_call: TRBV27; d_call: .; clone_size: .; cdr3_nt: TGTGCCAGCAGTCTCCGGGATTTCAGATACGAGCAGTACTTC; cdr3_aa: CASSLRDFRYEQYF
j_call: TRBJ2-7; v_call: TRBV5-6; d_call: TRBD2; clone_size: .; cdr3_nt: TGTGCCAGCAGCGCGGGACTAGCGAGGGGTTACGAGCAGTACTTC; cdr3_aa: CASSAGLARGYEQYF
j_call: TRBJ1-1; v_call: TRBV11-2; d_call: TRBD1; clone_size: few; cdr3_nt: TGTGCCAGCAGCTTAGCGGGGACAGGGGGCTTGAACACTGAAGCTTTCTTT; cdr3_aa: CASSLAGTGGLNTEAFF
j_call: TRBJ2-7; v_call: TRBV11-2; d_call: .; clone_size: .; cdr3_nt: TGTGCCAGCAGCTTAACCCCGGGGAACGAGCAGTACTTC; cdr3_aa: CASSLTPGNEQYF
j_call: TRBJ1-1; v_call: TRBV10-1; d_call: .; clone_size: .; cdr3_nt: TGCGCCAGCAGTGAAGGGTCGAATGAAGCTTTCTTT; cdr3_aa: CASSEGSNEAFF
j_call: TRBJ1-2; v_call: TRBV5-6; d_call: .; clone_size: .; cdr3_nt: TGTGCCAGCAGCCCAGGGGCCTATGGCTACACCTTC; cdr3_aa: CASSPGAYGYTF
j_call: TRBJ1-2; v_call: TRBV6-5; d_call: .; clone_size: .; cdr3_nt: TGTGCCAGCAGTTACAAGGCAGGATATAACTATGGCTACACCTTC; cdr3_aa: CASSYKAGYNYGYTF
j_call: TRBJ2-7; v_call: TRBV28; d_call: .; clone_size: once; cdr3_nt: TGTGCCAGTCGGCGGATGGGCTACGAGCAGTACTTC; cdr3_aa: CASRRMGYEQYF
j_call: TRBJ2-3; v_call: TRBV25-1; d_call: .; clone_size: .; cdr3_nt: TGTGCCAGCAGTGACACAGATACGCAGTATTTT; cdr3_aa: CASSDTDTQYF
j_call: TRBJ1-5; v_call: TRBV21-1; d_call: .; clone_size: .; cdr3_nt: TGTGCCAACCTGACAGGGAGGACCCCCCTTGCCCATCAGCCCCAGCATTTT; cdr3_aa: CANLTGRTPLAHQPQHF
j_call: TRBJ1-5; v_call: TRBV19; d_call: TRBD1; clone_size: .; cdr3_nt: TGTGCCAGTAGTAAGGGTACCGTGGACAGGGGCCACGAGCTCAATCAGCCCCAGCATTTT; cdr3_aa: CASSKGTVDRGHELNQPQHF
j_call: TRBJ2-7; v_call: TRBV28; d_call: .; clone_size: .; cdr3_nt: TGTGCCAGCACGGGACTCCTCGGTACGGACGAGCAGTACTTC; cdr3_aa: CASTGLLGTDEQYF
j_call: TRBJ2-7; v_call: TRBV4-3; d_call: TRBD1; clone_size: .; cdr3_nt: TGCGCCAGCAGCCAAGAACAGGGGATTGCCTACGAGCAGTACTTC; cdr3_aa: CASSQEQGIAYEQYF
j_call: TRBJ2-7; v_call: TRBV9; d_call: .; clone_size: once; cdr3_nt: TGTGCCAGCAGCGTAGGAGGACACCTTCGGGACGAGCAGTACTTC; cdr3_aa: CASSVGGHLRDEQYF
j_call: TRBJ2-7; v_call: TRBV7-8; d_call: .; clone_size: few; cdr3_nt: TGTGCCAGCAGTCTCGGAGCCTCCTACCATGACGAGCAGTACTTC; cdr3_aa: CASSLGASYHDEQYF
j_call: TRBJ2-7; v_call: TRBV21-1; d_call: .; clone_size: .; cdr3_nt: TGTGCCAGCAGCAGACGACCGAAAGGGGGACTAGCGGGAGAACTAGCCTACGAGCAGTACTTC; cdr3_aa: CASSRRPKGGLAGELAYEQYF
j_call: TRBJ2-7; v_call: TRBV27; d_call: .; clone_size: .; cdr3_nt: TGTGCCAGCAGTTCCCTGGGGGGTCCGAACGAGCAGTACTTC; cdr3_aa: CASSSLGGPNEQYF
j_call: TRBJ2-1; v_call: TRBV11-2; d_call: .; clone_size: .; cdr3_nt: TGTGCCAGCAGCCGTCTGGGCCCAACCCAGGGGCCTGGGAATGAGCAGTTCTTC; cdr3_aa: CASSRLGPTQGPGNEQFF
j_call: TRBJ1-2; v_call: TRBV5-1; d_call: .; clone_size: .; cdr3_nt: TGCGCCAGCAGACAAACAGGCAGCATAAACTATGGCTACACCTTC; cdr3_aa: CASRQTGSINYGYTF
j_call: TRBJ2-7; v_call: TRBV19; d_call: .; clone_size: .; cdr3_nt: TGTGCCAGTAGTCCAGCCCCAGGGTACGAGCAGTACTTC; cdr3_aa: CASSPAPGYEQYF
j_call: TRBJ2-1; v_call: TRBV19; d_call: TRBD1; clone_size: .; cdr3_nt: TGTGCCAGTAGAATCGGACAGGGAGTGAATGAGCAGTTCTTC; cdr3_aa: CASRIGQGVNEQFF
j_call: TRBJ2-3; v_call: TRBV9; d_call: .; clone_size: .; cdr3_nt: TGTGCCAGCGCTTCAGACATCTCTAGCACAGATACGCAGTATTTT; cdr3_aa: CASASDISSTDTQYF
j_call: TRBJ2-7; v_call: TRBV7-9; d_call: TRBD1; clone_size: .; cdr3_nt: TGTGCCAGCAGCCCACCCCGGACAGGCACCTACGAGCAGTACTTC; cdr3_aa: CASSPPRTGTYEQYF
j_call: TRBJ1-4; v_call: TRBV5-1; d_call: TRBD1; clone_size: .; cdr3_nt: TGCGCCAGCAGCGCGGTTGGACAGGGTGGGCATGAAAAACTGTTTTTT; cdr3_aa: CASSAVGQGGHEKLFF
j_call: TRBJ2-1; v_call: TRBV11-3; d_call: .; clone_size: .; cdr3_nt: TGTGCCAGCAGCCCTACAGCCCCTCAAGGGAATGAGCAGTTCTTC; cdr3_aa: CASSPTAPQGNEQFF
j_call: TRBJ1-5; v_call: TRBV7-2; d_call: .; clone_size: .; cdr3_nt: TGTGCCAGCAGCGCCGCACCGGGACAAAATCAGCCCCAGCATTTT; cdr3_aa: CASSAAPGQNQPQHF
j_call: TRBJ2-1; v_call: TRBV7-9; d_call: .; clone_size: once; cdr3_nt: TGTGCCAGCAGCTTAGCGCTTGGCAGTGCCCTTGAGCAGTTCTTC; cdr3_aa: CASSLALGSALEQFF
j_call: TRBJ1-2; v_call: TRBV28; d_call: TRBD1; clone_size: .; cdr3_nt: TGTGCCAGCAGTTTTATGGGACAGGGTATGGGTGGCTACACCTTC; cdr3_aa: CASSFMGQGMGGYTF
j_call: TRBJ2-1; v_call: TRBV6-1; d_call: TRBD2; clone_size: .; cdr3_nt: TGTGCCAGCAGCCGGGGGGCGGGAGGAAACAATGAGCAGTTCTTC; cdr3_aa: CASSRGAGGNNEQFF
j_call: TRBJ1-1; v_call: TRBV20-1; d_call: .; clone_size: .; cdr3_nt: TGCAGTGGAACGAGGGACACTGAAGCTTTCTTT; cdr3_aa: CSGTRDTEAFF
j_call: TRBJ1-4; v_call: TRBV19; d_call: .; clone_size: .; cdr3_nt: TGTGCCAGTAGTATCAGGGGTATCGAAAAACTGTTTTTT; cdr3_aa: CASSIRGIEKLFF
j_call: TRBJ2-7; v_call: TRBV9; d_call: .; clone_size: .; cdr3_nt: TGTGCCAGCAGCTCCCGCGGGGCCTGGGACGAGCAGTACTTC; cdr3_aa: CASSSRGAWDEQYF
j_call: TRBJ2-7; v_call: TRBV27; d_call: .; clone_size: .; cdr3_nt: TGTGCCAGCAGTTTCAGGGGCACTAACGAGCAGTACTTC; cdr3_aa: CASSFRGTNEQYF
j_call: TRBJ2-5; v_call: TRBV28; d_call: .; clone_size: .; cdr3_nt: TGTGCCAGCAGTTTCTTGGGGTTAGGAGAGACCCAGTACTTC; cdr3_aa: CASSFLGLGETQYF
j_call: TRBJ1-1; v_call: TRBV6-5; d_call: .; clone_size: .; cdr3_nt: TGTGCCAGCAGTTATCAGGTGGGGGATAACACTGAAGCTTTCTTT; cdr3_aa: CASSYQVGDNTEAFF
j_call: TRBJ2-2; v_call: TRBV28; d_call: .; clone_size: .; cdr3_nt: TGTGCCAGCGGGCAGGGACCCGGGGAGCTGTTTTTT; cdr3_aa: CASGQGPGELFF
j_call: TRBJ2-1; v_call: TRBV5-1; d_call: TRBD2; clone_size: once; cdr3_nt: TGCGCCAGCAGCTTGGAGACTAGCGGGAGGAAGAAGTTCTTC; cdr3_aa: CASSLETSGRKKFF
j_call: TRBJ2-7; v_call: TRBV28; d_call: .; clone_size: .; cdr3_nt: TGTGCCAGCAGTCACAGGGAGTATTACGAGCAGTACTTC; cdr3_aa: CASSHREYYEQYF
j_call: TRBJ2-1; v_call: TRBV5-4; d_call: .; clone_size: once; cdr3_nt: TGTGCCAGCAGCCCAGAAGGGACTGAGCAGTTCTTC; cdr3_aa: CASSPEGTEQFF
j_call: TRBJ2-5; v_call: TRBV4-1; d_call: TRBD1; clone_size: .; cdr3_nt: TGCGCCAGCAGCCCTGACAGGGGGGGAGAGACCCAGTACTTC; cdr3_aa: CASSPDRGGETQYF
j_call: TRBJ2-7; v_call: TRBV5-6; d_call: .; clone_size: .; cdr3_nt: TGTGCCAGCAGCTCCACCCACGAGCAGTACTTC; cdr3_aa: CASSSTHEQYF
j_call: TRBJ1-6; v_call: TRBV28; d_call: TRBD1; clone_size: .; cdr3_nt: TGTGCCAGCAGTTTATCTACAGGGGAATCACCCCTCCACTTT; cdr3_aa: CASSLSTGESPLHF
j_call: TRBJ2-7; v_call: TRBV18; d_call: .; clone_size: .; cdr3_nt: TGTGCCAGCTCACCGGAATTTAGCTCCTACGAGCAGTACTTC; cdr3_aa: CASSPEFSSYEQYF
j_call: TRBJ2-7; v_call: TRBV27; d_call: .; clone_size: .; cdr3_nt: TGTGCCAGCAGTCCCTGGGACGGTTTGGGCCCATACGAGCAGTACTTC; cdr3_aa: CASSPWDGLGPYEQYF
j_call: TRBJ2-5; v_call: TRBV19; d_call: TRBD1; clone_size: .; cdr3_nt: TGTGCCAGTAGTACCCCAGGGGGCTTCCCACAAGAGACCCAGTACTTC; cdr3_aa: CASSTPGGFPQETQYF
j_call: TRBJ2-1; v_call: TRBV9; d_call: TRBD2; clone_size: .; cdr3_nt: TGTGCCAGCAGCACCTCAGGACTAGCTAATGAGCAGTTCTTC; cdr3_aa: CASSTSGLANEQFF
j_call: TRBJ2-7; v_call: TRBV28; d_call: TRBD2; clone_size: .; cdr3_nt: TGTGCCAGCAGTGCTAGCGGGGCCTACGAGCAGTACTTC; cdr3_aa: CASSASGAYEQYF
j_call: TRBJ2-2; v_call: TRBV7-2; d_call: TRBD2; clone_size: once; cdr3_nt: TGTGCCAGCAGCTCAGGGACTAGCTTCCCCGGGGAGCTGTTTTTT; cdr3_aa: CASSSGTSFPGELFF
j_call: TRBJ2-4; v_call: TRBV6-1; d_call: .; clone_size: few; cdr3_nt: TGTGCCAGCAGTCAAGACCCTCGACTCGCGGGCCCCCATTTAGCCAAAAACATTCAGTACTTC; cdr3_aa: CASSQDPRLAGPHLAKNIQYF
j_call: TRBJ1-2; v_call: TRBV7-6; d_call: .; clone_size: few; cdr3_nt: TGTGCCAGCAGCTCTTGGGGGAAGTATGGCTACACCTTC; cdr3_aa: CASSSWGKYGYTF